Given below is one T cell receptor beta chain in context. What this receptor recognizes is not known. No clone much larger than this one lies a single base away; base qualities are absent. The data derive from a study of control samples from healthy donors and cancer patients (dated by TCRdb to about 2020). Libraries were prepared through the immunoSEQ multiplex PCR assay. TCRdb provides this immuneACCESS table in a form limited to in-frame rearrangements. Some clones are lacking; in checked studies, under half of them reflect an unresolved V gene, and why the rest are absent is not known. The sample table shows about 220,000 clones, and just under 95% are seen once. Jointly, the top ten make up about 1.6% of the sample. As encoded in the germline V gene (reference sequence), CDR1 is SGHAT while CDR2 is FQDESV. V was cut back by 2 bases and J by 3 bases, leaving a gap of 8 bases between them. From its cysteine to its phenylalanine, the CDR3 spans 13 amino acids. The sequence is cut down to CDR3 DNA, 39 bases in frame from base 1.

Sequenced material: blood. The chain is assembled from TRBV11-1 and TRBJ2-7; the D gene cannot be resolved reliably. The source is a man aged 50-59 years in good health. The nucleotides read TGTGCCAGCAGCTTAAATTTTGTCTACGAGCAGTACTTC. Its translation reads: CASSLNFVYEQYF.